This is a list of T cell receptor beta chains from one sample in a study of T cell responses to AZD1222 COVID-19 vaccine. Method: immunoSEQ multiplex PCR; TCRdb's copy keeps in-frame clones and lacks some. The sample contains about 130,000 clones, 92% of which appear only once. The sample consisted of peripheral blood, taken on day 0 of AZD1222 vaccination. All receptors come from an adult in good health. CDR3s include the opening cysteine and the closing phenylalanine or tryptophan. The D gene is left open where the match is weak. Expanded clones are given a class, and other clones once, few, many or no size at all.

.,TRBV27,14,TRBJ1-4,TRBD1,TGTGCCAGCAGGTCCGACAGGGGTCACGAAAAACTGTTTTTT,CASRSDRGHEKLFF
once,TRBV25-1,14,TRBJ2-2,.,TGTGCCAGCAGTGCAGCAGGGCGCACCGGGGAGCTGTTTTTT,CASSAAGRTGELFF
.,TRBV2,13,TRBJ1-5,.,TGTGCCAGCAGAGCAGCTCGGCAACAGCCCCAGCATTTT,CASRAARQQPQHF
.,TRBV12-3/TRBV12-4,11,TRBJ1-1,.,TGTGCCAGCAGAGCCGAAATTGAAGCTTTCTTT,CASRAEIEAFF
.,TRBV11-3,16,TRBJ2-5,.,TGTGCCAGCAGCTTATCTGGGGGGACGGGCCAAGAGACCCAGTACTTC,CASSLSGGTGQETQYF
once,TRBV18,13,TRBJ1-5,.,TGTGCCAGCTCAGACAATAGCAATCAGCCCCAGCATTTT,CASSDNSNQPQHF
.,TRBV5-1,15,TRBJ2-6,.,TGCGCCAGCAGGGGTCAGTACTCTGGGGCCAACGTCCTGACTTTC,CASRGQYSGANVLTF
once,TRBV2,13,TRBJ1-2,.,TGTGCCAGCAGTCCGGAAGCTGCAAGCGGCTACACCTTC,CASSPEAASGYTF
.,TRBV4-1,15,TRBJ1-3,.,TGCGCCAGCAGCCCTATTGGGGCTGCTGGAAACACCATATATTTT,CASSPIGAAGNTIYF
.,TRBV18,15,TRBJ1-1,.,TGTGCCAGCTCACCACCGGGGAGTGGAAACACTGAAGCTTTCTTT,CASSPPGSGNTEAFF
few,TRBV5-1,19,TRBJ2-4,TRBD1,TGCGCCAGCAGCCTCCTTCTTGCCGGGACAGTTTTAGCCAAAAACATTCAGTACTTC,CASSLLLAGTVLAKNIQYF
.,TRBV10-2,12,TRBJ1-2,TRBD1,TGCGCCAGCAGTTGGACAGGGGAGGGCTACACCTTC,CASSWTGEGYTF
.,TRBV2,14,TRBJ1-4,.,TGTGCCAGCAGACTGACGGATATGAATGAAAAACTGTTTTTT,CASRLTDMNEKLFF
.,TRBV20-1,13,TRBJ1-4,.,TGCAGTGCTAGTCCGGGCCCTAATGAAAAACTGTTTTTT,CSASPGPNEKLFF
.,TRBV7-9,12,TRBJ2-3,.,TGTGCCAGCCGGGATGACACAGATACGCAGTATTTT,CASRDDTDTQYF